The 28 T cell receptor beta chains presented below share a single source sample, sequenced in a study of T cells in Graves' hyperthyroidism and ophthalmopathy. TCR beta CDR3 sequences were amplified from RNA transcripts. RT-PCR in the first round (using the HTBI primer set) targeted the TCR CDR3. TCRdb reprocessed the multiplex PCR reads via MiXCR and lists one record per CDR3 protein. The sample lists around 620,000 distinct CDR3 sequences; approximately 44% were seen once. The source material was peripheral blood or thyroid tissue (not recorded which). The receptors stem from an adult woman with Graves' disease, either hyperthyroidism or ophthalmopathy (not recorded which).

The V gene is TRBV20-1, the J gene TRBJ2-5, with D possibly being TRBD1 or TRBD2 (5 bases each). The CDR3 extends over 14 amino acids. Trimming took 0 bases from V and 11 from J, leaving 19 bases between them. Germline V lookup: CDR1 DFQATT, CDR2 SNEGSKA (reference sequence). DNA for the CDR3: TGCAGTGCTAGAGATCGGCCGGGCAGGGAGAATCAGTACTTC. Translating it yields CSARDRPGRENQYF.

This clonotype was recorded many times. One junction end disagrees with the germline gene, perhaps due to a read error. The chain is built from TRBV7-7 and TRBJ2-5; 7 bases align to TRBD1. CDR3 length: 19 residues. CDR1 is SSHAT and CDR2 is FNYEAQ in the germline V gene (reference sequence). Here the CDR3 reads CASSSRRPFRQGRRRTQYF. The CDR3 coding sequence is TGTGCTAGCAGCTCCAGACGCCCCTTCCGACAGGGCCGTAGGAGGACCCAGTACTTC.

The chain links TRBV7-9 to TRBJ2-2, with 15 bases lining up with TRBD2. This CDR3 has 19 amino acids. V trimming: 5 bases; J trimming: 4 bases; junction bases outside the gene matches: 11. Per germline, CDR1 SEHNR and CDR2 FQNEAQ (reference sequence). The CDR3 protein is CASSRTGLAGGGVTGELFF. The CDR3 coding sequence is TGTGCCAGCAGCCGAACGGGACTAGCGGGAGGAGGAGTCACCGGGGAGCTGTTTTTT.

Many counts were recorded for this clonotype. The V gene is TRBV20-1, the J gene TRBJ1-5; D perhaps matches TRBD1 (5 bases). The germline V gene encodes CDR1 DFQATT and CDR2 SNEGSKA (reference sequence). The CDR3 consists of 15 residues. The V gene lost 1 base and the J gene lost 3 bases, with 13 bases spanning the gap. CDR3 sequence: CSARVAGRLNQPQHF. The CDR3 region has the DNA TGCAGTGCTAGAGTCGCGGGACGGCTCAATCAGCCCCAGCATTTT.

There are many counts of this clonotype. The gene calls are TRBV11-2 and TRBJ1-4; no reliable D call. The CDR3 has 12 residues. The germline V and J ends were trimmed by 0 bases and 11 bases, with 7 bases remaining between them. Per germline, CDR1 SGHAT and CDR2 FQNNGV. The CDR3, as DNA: TGTGCCAGCAGCTTAGAATACGAGAAACTGTTTTTT. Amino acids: CASSLEYEKLFF.

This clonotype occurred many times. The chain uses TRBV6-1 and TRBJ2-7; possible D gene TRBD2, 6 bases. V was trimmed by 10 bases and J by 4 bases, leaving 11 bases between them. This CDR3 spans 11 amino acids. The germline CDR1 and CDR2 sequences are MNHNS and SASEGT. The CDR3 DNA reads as TGTGCCACCATGGAGGGATACGAGCAGTACTTC. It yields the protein CATMEGYEQYF.

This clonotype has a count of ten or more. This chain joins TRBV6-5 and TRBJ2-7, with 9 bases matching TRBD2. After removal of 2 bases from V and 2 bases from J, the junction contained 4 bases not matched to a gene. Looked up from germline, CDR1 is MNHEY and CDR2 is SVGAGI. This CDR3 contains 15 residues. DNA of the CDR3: TGTGCCAGCAGTTACGGACTAGCGAATACCTACGAGCAGTACTTC. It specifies CASSYGLANTYEQYF.

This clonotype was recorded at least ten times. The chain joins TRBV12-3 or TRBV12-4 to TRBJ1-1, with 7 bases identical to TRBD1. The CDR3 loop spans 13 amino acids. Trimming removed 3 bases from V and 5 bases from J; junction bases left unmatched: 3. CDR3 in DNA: TGTGCCAGCAGTTTTGACAGGGCTACTGAAGCTTTCTTT. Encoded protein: CASSFDRATEAFF.

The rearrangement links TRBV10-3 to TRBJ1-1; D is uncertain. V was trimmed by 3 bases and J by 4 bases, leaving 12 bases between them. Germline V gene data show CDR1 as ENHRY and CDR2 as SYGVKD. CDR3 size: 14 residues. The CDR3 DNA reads TGTGCCATCAGTGACGAGGAGGGAGGCACTGAAGCTTTCTTT. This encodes CAISDEEGGTEAFF.

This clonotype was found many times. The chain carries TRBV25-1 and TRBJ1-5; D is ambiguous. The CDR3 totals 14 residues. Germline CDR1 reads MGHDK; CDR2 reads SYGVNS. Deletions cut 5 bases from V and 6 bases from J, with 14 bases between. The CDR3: CASSQSPFGQPQHF. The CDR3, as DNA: TGTGCCAGCAGTCAAAGCCCCTTTGGTCAGCCCCAGCATTTT.

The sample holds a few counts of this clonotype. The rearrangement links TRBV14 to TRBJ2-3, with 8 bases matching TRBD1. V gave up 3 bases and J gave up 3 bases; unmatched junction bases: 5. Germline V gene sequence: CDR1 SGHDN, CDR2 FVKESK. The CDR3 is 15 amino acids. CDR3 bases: TGTGCCAGCAGCCACAGCGGACAGGGAACAGATACGCAGTATTTT. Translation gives CASSHSGQGTDTQYF.

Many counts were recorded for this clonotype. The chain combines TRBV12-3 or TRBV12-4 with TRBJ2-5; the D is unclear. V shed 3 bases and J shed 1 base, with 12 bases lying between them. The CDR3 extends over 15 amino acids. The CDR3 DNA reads TGTGCCAGCAGTTTGTCGTTGTCAGCCCAAGAGACCCAGTACTTC. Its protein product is CASSLSLSAQETQYF.

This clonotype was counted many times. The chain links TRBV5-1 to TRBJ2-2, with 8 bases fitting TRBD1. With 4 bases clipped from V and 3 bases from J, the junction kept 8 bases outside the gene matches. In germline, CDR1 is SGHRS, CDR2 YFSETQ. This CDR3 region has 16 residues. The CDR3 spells CASSPGTGGHTGELFF. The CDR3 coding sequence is TGCGCCAGCAGCCCGGGGACAGGAGGACACACCGGGGAGCTGTTTTTT. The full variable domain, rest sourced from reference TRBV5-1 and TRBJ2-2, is KAGVTQTPRYLIKTRGQQVTLSCSPISGHRSVSWYQQTPGQGLQFLFEYFSETQRNKGNFPGRFSGRQFSNSRSEMNVSTLELGDSALYLCASSPGTGGHTGELFFGEGSRLTVL.

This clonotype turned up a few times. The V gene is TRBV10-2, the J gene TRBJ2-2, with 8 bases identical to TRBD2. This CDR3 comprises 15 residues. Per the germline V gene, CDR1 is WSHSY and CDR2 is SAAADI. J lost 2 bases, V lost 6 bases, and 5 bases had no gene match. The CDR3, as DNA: TGCGCCAGCAGGGAAGCGGGAGTAAACACCGGGGAGCTGTTTTTT. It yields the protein CASREAGVNTGELFF.

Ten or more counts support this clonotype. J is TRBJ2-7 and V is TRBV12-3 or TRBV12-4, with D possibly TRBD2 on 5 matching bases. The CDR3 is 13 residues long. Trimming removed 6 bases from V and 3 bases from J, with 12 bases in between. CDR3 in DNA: TGTGCCAGCAGCCGAGGGTTCCACTACGAGCAGTACTTC. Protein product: CASSRGFHYEQYF.

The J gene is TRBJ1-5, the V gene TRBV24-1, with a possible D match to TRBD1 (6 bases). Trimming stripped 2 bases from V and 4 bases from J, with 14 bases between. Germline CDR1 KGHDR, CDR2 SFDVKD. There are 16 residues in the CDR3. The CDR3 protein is CATSDWTARRNQPQHF. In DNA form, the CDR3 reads TGTGCCACCAGTGATTGGACAGCTAGGAGGAATCAGCCCCAGCATTTT.

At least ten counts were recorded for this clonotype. The DNA of the CDR3 is TGTGCCAGCAGCCAAGATAAGCGGACGCAAGCTTTCTTT. The encoded protein is CASSQDKRTQAFF. The V gene is TRBV3-1, the J gene TRBJ1-1; D gene ambiguous. Trimming took off 0 bases at V and 9 bases at J, with 11 bases between the two ends. Looked up from germline, CDR1 is LGHDT and CDR2 is YNNKEL (reference sequence). The CDR3 length is 13 residues.

The CDR3 DNA reads as TGTGCCAGCAGTGAATGGGGACAGGGGGGAACTGAAGCTTTCTTT. Amino acids: CASSEWGQGGTEAFF. The rearrangement uses TRBV6-1 and TRBJ1-1; 11 bases align to TRBD1. The CDR3 is made up of 15 amino acids. Germline CDR1 and CDR2: MNHNS and SASEGT. V dropped 2 bases and J dropped 5; count of bases not matched to a gene: 4.

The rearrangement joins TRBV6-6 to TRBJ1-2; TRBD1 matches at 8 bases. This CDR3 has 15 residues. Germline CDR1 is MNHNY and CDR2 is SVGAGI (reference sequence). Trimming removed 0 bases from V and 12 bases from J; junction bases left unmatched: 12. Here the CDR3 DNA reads TGTGCCAGCAGTTACTCGAGACAGGGGTCCTCTGGAAACACCTTC. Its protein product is CASSYSRQGSSGNTF.

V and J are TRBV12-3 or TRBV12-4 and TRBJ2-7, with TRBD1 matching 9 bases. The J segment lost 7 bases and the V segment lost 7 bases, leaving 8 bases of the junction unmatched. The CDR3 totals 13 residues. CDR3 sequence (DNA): TGTGCCAGCACCGGGACAGGGCCTTTGGAGCAGTACTTC. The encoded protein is CASTGTGPLEQYF.

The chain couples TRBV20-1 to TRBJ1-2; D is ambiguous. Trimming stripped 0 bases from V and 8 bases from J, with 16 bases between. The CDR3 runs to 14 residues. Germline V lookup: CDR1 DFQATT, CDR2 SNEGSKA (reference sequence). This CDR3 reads CSAREGSQPSGYTF. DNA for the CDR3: TGCAGTGCTAGAGAGGGTTCACAGCCGTCGGGCTACACCTTC.

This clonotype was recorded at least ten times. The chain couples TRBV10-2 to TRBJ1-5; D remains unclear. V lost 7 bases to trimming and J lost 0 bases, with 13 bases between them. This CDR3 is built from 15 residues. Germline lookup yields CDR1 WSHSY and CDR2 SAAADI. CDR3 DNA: TGCGCCAGCAAGGGTGGAGGGAATAGCAATCAGCCCCAGCATTTT. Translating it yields CASKGGGNSNQPQHF.

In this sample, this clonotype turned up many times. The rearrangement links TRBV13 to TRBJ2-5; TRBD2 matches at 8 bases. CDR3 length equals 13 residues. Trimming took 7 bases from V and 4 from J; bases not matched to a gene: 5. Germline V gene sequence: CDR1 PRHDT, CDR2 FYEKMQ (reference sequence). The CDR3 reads CASKPTSAETQYF. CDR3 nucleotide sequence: TGTGCCAGCAAACCGACTAGCGCAGAGACCCAGTACTTC.

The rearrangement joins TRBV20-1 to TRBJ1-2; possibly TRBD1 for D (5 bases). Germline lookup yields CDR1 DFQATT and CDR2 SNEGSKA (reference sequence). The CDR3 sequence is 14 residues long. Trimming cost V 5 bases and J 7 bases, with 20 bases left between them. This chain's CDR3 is CSAPLTGGTGGYTF. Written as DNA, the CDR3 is TGCAGTGCTCCGTTGACTGGGGGGACCGGTGGCTACACCTTC.

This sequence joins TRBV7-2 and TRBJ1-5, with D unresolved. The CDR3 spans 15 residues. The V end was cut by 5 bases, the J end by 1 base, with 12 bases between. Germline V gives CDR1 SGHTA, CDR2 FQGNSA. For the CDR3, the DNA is TGTGCCAGCAGCCAAGGCCGGCTCAGCAATCAGCCCCAGCATTTT. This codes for CASSQGRLSNQPQHF.

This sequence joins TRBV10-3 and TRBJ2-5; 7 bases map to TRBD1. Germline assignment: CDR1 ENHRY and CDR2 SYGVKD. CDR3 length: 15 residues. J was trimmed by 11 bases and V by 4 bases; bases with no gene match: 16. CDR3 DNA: TGTGCCATCAGTGTTACAGGGACAGTCGGTGATACGCAGTACTTC. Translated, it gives CAISVTGTVGDTQYF.

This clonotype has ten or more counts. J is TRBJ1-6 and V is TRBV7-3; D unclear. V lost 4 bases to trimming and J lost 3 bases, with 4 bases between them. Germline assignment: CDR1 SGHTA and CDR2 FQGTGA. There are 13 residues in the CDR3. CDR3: CASSSNYNSPLHF. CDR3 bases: TGTGCCAGCAGCTCGAACTATAATTCACCCCTCCACTTT. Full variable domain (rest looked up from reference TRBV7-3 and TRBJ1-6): GAGVSQTPSNKVTEKGKYVELRCDPISGHTALYWYRQSLGQGPEFLIYFQGTGAADDSGLPNDRFFAVRPEGSVSTLKIQRTERGDSAVYLCASSSNYNSPLHFGNGTRLTVT.

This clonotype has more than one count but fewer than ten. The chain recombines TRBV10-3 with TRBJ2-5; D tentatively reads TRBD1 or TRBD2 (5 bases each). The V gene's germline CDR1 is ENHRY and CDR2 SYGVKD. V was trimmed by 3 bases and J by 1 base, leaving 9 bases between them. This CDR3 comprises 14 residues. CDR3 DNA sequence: TGTGCCATCAGTGATCCGGGACCCCAAGAGACCCAGTACTTC. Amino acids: CAISDPGPQETQYF.